The 14 T cell receptor beta chains below were found in one sample sequenced in a study of blood T cell repertoires in COVID-19. Clones were sequenced by immunoSEQ multiplex PCR, and TCRdb holds only the in-frame ones, with some missing. The sample holds about 88,000 clones; 70% to 90% are singletons and the top ten take approximately 15%. The sequenced sample consisted of peripheral blood. These receptors originate from a woman in her 70s with acute or convalescent COVID-19.

V usage is TRBV6-2 or TRBV6-3 and J usage is TRBJ1-2; possibly TRBD1 for D (6 bases). Per germline, CDR1 MNHEY and CDR2 SVGEGT. The CDR3 has 13 amino acids. Trimming cost V 2 bases and J 4 bases, with 8 bases left between them. DNA of the CDR3: TGTGCCAGCAGTTACCCAGGGGCCTATGGCTACACCTTC. It specifies CASSYPGAYGYTF.

This clone was recorded many times. V and J are TRBV18 and TRBJ1-2; 8 nucleotides match TRBD1. CDR3 size: 15 residues. V dropped 6 bases and J dropped 6; count of bases not matched to a gene: 12. The germline CDR1 and CDR2 sequences are KGHSH and LQKENI. CDR3 nucleotides: TGTGCCAGCTCCCTACAACAGGGGGAACTAGATGGCTACACCTTC. Encoded protein: CASSLQQGELDGYTF.

The chain is built from TRBV6-5 and TRBJ1-1; 7 nucleotides line up with TRBD1. The CDR3 contains 14 residues. J lost 2 bases, V lost 6 bases, and 6 bases had no gene match. The germline V gene has CDR1 MNHEY and CDR2 SVGAGI. This chain's CDR3 is CASRLRQGNTEAFF. CDR3 DNA sequence: TGTGCCAGCAGACTTCGACAGGGTAACACTGAAGCTTTCTTT.

In its sample, this clone was seen once. The chain is built from TRBV28 and TRBJ2-1, with TRBD1 matching over 8 bases. The germline gives CDR1 MDHEN, CDR2 SYDVKM. The CDR3 sequence is 15 residues long. Trimming removed 7 bases from V and 3 bases from J; junction bases left unmatched: 8. The CDR3 spells CASTSTGVGYNEQFF. The CDR3 nucleotides read TGTGCCAGCACCTCGACAGGGGTGGGCTACAATGAGCAGTTCTTC.

This chain connects TRBV24-1 to TRBJ2-2; the match to TRBD1 covers 8 bases. Germline V gene data show CDR1 as KGHDR and CDR2 as SFDVKD. V was pared by 7 bases and J by 3 bases, with 6 bases of the junction left unmatched. This CDR3 region has 15 residues. The CDR3 region is CATRPDRGDTGELFF. In DNA, the CDR3 is TGTGCCACCAGGCCTGACAGGGGCGACACCGGGGAGCTGTTTTTT.

CDR3 bases: TGTGCCAGCAGGGGGCGGGACAGCGGAACTGAAGCTTTCTTT. This codes for CASRGRDSGTEAFF. The chain is built from TRBV6-5 and TRBJ1-1; 7 nucleotides line up with TRBD1. The CDR3 loop spans 14 amino acids. The ends lost 6 bases at V and 5 bases at J; junction bases unmatched: 9. Germline CDR1 reads MNHEY; CDR2 reads SVGAGI.

This rearrangement joins TRBV29-1 to TRBJ1-2; D gene unclear. The CDR3 length is 13 residues. Germline assignment: CDR1 SQVTM and CDR2 ANQGSEA. Trimming took off 0 bases at V and 4 bases at J, with 9 bases between the two ends. For the CDR3, the DNA is TGCAGCGTTGAAGATGGGCCCCTCTATGGCTACACCTTC. This codes for CSVEDGPLYGYTF. The full variable domain, its missing parts supplied by reference TRBV29-1 and TRBJ1-2, is SAVISQKPSRDICQRGTSLTIQCQVDSQVTMMFWYRQQPGQSLTLIATANQGSEATYESGFVIDKFPISRPNLTFSTLTVSNMSPEDSSIYLCSVEDGPLYGYTFGSGTRLTVV.

The V gene is TRBV2, the J gene TRBJ1-3; 7 bases are shared with TRBD1. J was trimmed by 0 bases and V by 6 bases; bases with no gene match: 2. This CDR3 contains 14 residues. The germline gives CDR1 SNHLY, CDR2 FYNNEI. The CDR3 here is CASRTGDSGNTIYF. For the CDR3, the DNA is TGTGCCAGCAGAACAGGGGACTCTGGAAACACCATATATTTT.

The rearrangement links TRBV5-1 to TRBJ1-1, with 10 bases lining up with TRBD1. The CDR3 spans 16 residues. The V gene's germline CDR1 is SGHRS and CDR2 YFSETQ. Germline trimming cut 4 bases from V and 3 bases from J; bases unmatched to any gene: 9. CDR3 sequence reads: CASSMRLGTGDTEAFF. The CDR3, as DNA: TGCGCCAGCAGCATGAGGCTTGGGACAGGGGACACTGAAGCTTTCTTT.

This rearrangement joins TRBV18 to TRBJ1-1, with D perhaps TRBD1 (6 bases). CDR1 and CDR2 (germline): KGHSH, LQKENI. CDR3 length equals 16 residues. Trimming left V 3 bases short and J 1 base short, with 15 bases between. CDR3 DNA: TGTGCCAGCTCACCCGAGGGAGGGGGGACGAACACTGAAGCTTTCTTT. Translated: CASSPEGGGTNTEAFF.

V is TRBV28 and J is TRBJ1-4; tentative D call: TRBD1 (5 bases). Trimming pared 6 bases from V and 6 bases from J, leaving 14 bases between. Germline V gives CDR1 MDHEN, CDR2 SYDVKM. This CDR3 region has 14 residues. The CDR3 region is CASSQGLIDEKLFF. DNA of the CDR3: TGTGCCAGCAGCCAGGGTTTAATTGATGAAAAACTGTTTTTT.

This clone has just one count. This rearrangement joins TRBV19 to TRBJ1-1, with D unresolved. V lost 3 bases and J 1 base, leaving 3 bases between the germline ends. CDR1 and CDR2 (germline): LNHDA, SQIVND (reference sequence). The CDR3 length is 12 residues. The CDR3 protein is CASSIQNTEAFF. For the CDR3, the DNA is TGTGCCAGTAGTATCCAGAACACTGAAGCTTTCTTT.

The V and J genes are TRBV10-1 and TRBJ1-1; tentatively, D is TRBD1 (6 bases). This CDR3 contains 15 residues. Between the trimmed V and J ends, which lost 7 bases and 3 bases, there was a span of 18 bases. Per germline, CDR1 WNHNN and CDR2 SYGVQD (reference sequence). CDR3 in amino acids: CASILQGEADTEAFF. The CDR3 region has the DNA TGCGCCAGCATTTTACAGGGCGAGGCGGACACTGAAGCTTTCTTT.

The chain joins TRBV14 to TRBJ1-1; perhaps TRBD1 as D (6 bases). The CDR3 loop spans 16 amino acids. Trimming took off 4 bases at V and 0 bases at J, with 15 bases between the two ends. The germline V gene has CDR1 SGHDN and CDR2 FVKESK. In DNA form, the CDR3 reads TGTGCCAGCAGCCCCGCGGGGAGGGGGATGAACACTGAAGCTTTCTTT. Protein sequence: CASSPAGRGMNTEAFF.